Below, 7 T cell receptor beta chains from the same sample are listed, as sequenced in a study of T-cell reconstitution after alpha-beta-depleted transplantation in children. Using unique molecular identifiers, the investigators prepared the TCRbeta library. TCRdb reprocessed the PCR reads via MiXCR and lists one record per CDR3 protein. The sample holds approximately 240,000 distinct CDR3 sequences, 11% seen once. The input for sequencing was PBMCs, taken before TCRalphabeta/CD19-depleted stem cell transplant. The receptors shown here come from a child under two years old with acute myeloid leukemia, due to receive a stem cell transplant.

This clonotype has a count of ten or more. The J gene is TRBJ1-1, the V gene TRBV5-1; D is unclear. The germline gives CDR1 SGHRS, CDR2 YFSETQ. V was trimmed by 5 bases and J by 1 base, leaving 9 bases between them. The CDR3 totals 13 residues. In nucleotides, the CDR3 is TGCGCCAGCAGGGGCGCCGAGAACACTGAAGCTTTCTTT. Protein: CASRGAENTEAFF. The full variable domain, completed using reference TRBV5-1 and TRBJ1-1, is KAGVTQTPRYLIKTRGQQVTLSCSPISGHRSVSWYQQTPGQGLQFLFEYFSETQRNKGNFPGRFSGRQFSNSRSEMNVSTLELGDSALYLCASRGAENTEAFFGQGTRLTVV.

This clonotype was observed many times. The chain recombines TRBV10-3 with TRBJ2-1, with TRBD2 matching over 13 bases. The trim removed 7 bases at V and 7 bases at J, leaving 10 bases unmatched. The CDR3 contains 16 residues. Per the germline V gene, CDR1 is ENHRY and CDR2 is SYGVKD. DNA for the CDR3: TGTGCCATCACCACCCTCGGACTAGCGGGGGTAAATGAGCAGTTCTTC. It encodes CAITTLGLAGVNEQFF.

This clonotype has a handful of counts. The chain uses TRBV9 and TRBJ2-2; the D is unclear. V gave up 3 bases and J gave up 6 bases, with 21 bases separating them. The germline CDR1 and CDR2 sequences are SGDLS and YYNGEE. This CDR3 has 17 amino acids. This CDR3 reads CASSARDRALSAGELFF. The CDR3, as DNA: TGTGCCAGCAGCGCACGTGATCGGGCCCTAAGTGCCGGGGAGCTGTTTTTT.

This clonotype was detected only a few times. V usage is TRBV28 and J usage is TRBJ2-7; weak D call: TRBD1 (5 bases). Germline lookup yields CDR1 MDHEN and CDR2 SYDVKM. V lost 1 base and J lost 4, with 11 bases in between. CDR3 size: 14 residues. The CDR3 coding sequence is TGTGCCAGCAGTTTATTAGGGGTTGCATACGAGCAGTACTTC. Encoded protein: CASSLLGVAYEQYF.

Ten or more counts support this clonotype. This chain connects TRBV7-2 to TRBJ2-3, with D possibly being TRBD1 (6 bases). Trimming cost V 3 bases and J 2 bases, with 12 bases left between them. The germline V gene encodes CDR1 SGHTA and CDR2 FQGNSA. The CDR3 contains 15 residues. CDR3 region: CASSFVGAYTDTQYF. The CDR3 DNA sequence: TGTGCCAGCAGCTTTGTGGGGGCTTACACAGATACGCAGTATTTT. Supplemented by reference TRBV7-2 and TRBJ2-3, the full variable domain reads GAGVSQSPSNKVTEKGKDVELRCDPISGHTALYWYRQSLGQGLEFLIYFQGNSAPDKSGLPSDRFSAERTGGSVSTLTIQRTQQEDSAVYLCASSFVGAYTDTQYFGPGTRLTVL.

This clonotype was detected ten times or more. CDR3 coding DNA: TGTGCCAGCACGTTCGGGACAGTTTGGGGAGTGAACACTGAAGCTTTCTTT. This encodes CASTFGTVWGVNTEAFF. V and J are TRBV28 and TRBJ1-1, with 7 bases aligning to TRBD1. The CDR3 extends over 17 amino acids. Germline V CDR1 and CDR2: MDHEN, SYDVKM. The J segment lost 0 bases and the V segment lost 7 bases, leaving 14 bases of the junction unmatched.

Ten or more counts support this clonotype. V and J are TRBV28 and TRBJ2-7, with 11 bases that match TRBD2. CDR1 MDHEN and CDR2 SYDVKM come from the germline V gene. V lost 8 bases, J lost 3 bases, and 9 bases stayed unmatched. The CDR3 has 15 residues. CDR3 sequence (DNA): TGTGCCAGCGGACCCGGGACTAGCGGAGTCTACGAGCAGTACTTC. Translating it yields CASGPGTSGVYEQYF.